This TCR beta chain was sequenced in a study of blood T cell repertoires in COVID-19. Across the study: Material from acute and convalescent COVID-19 was sourced from the United States, Italy and Spain.

Cohort 3 donors counted as recovered after two negative PCRs, clearance, or resolved symptoms. The length of the CDR3 is 15 residues. Here immunoSEQ multiplex PCR was the method, and the copy in TCRdb shows in-frame clones only, minus some. The sample contains roughly 180,000 clones, almost 85% of which appear only once. The sample was PBMCs or T cells enriched from blood (not recorded which). This clonotype was sampled from a man aged 45-65 years who had recovered from COVID-19. The chain couples TRBV21-1 to TRBJ2-7; no DNA check was done on the table's D call, TRBD1. TRBV21-1 represents a pseudogene. The DNA for the CDR3 is TGTGCCAGCAGCAAAGAAGGGACACGACTTTACGAGCAGTACTTC. As protein: CASSKEGTRLYEQYF.